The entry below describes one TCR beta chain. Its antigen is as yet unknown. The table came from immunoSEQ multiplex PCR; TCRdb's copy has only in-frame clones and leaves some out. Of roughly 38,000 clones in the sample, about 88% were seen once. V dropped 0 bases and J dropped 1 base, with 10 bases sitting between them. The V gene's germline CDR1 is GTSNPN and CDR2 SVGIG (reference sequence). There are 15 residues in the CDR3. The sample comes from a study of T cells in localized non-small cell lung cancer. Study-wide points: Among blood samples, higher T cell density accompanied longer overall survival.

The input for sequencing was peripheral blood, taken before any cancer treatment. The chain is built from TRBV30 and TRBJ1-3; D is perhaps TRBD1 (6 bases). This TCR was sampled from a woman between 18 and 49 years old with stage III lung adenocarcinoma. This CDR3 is CAWSVGGFSGNTIYF. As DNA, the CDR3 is TGTGCCTGGAGTGTCGGGGGCTTTTCTGGAAACACCATATATTTT. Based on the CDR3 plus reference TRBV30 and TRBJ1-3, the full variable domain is SQTIHQWPATLVQPVGSPLSLECTVEGTSNPNLYWYRQAAGRGLQLLFYSVGIGQISSEVPQNLSASRPQDRQFILSSKKLLLSDSGFYLCAWSVGGFSGNTIYFGEGSWLTVV.